A single T cell receptor beta chain is shown here with its context. The sample belongs to a study of shared T cell receptors in the human thymus. Germline CDR1 LNHDA, CDR2 SQIVND (reference sequence). The CDR3 sequence is 12 residues long. V lost 9 bases to trimming and J lost 4 bases, with 12 bases between them. Sequencing was performed with immunoSEQ multiplex PCR; in TCRdb, only in-frame clones are kept and a portion is missing. The data show hundreds of thousands of clones, with around nine tenths seen just once and about 0.01% held by the top ten. These data were likewise used in another study, on human thymus T cells. As reported in that work: Thymus tissue was removed during corrective cardiac surgery.

Sequenced sample: thymocytes. The chain uses TRBV19 and TRBJ1-2; perhaps TRBD1 as D (6 bases). The TCR comes from a boy under two years old with a congenital heart defect. The CDR3 loop reads CASGDRSYGYTF. DNA for the CDR3: TGTGCCAGCGGTGACAGGTCCTATGGCTACACCTTC.